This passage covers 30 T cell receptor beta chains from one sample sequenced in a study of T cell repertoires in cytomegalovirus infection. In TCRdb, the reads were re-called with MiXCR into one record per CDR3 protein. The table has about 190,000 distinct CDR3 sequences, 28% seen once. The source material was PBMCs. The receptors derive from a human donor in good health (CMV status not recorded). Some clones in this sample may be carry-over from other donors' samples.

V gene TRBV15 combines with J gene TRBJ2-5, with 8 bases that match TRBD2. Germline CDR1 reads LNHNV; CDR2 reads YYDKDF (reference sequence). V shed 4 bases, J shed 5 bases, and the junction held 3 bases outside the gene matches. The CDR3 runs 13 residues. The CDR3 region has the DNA TGTGCCACCAGCAACATAGCGGGGGAGACCCAGTACTTC. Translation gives CATSNIAGETQYF. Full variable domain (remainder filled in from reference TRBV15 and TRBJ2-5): DAMVIQNPRYQVTQFGKPVTLSCSQTLNHNVMYWYQQKSSQAPKLLFHYYDKDFNNEADTPDNFQSRRPNTSFCFLDIRSPGLGDTAMYLCATSNIAGETQYFGPGTRLLVL.

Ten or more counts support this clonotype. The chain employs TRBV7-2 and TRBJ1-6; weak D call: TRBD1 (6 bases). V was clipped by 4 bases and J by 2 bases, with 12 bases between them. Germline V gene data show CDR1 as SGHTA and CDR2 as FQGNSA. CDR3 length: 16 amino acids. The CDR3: CASSSQGVPYNSPLHF. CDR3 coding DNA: TGTGCCAGCAGCTCACAGGGAGTTCCCTATAATTCACCCCTCCACTTT.

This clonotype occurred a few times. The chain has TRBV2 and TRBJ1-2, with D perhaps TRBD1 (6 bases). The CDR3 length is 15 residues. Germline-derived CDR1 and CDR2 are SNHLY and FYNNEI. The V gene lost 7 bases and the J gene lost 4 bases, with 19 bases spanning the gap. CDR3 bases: TGTGCCAGCAAGCCTTTACGGGGGGCGGGCTATGGCTACACCTTC. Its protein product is CASKPLRGAGYGYTF.

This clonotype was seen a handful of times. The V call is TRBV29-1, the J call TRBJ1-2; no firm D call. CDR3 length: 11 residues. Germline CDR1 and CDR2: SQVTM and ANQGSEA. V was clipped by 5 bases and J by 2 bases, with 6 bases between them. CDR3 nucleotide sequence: TGCAGCGTTTTATCCAACTATGGCTACACCTTC. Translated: CSVLSNYGYTF.

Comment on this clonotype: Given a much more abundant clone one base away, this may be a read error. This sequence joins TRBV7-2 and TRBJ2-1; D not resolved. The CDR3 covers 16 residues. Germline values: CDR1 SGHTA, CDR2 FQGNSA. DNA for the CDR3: TGTGCCAGCAGCTTAAGTGGTGGACGAGAGGTCAATGAGCTGTTCTTC. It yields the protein CASSLSGGREVNELFF.

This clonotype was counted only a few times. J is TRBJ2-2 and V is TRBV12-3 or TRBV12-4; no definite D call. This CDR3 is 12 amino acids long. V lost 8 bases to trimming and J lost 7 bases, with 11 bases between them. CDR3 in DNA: TGTGCCAGCGAAGAAGTCCGCGGGGAGCTGTTTTTT. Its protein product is CASEEVRGELFF.

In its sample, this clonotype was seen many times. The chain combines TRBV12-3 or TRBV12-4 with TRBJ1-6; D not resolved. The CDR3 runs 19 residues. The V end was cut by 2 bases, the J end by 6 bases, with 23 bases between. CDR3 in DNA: TGTGCCAGCAGTTTAAATTGGCCTAGGGCCCCGACGTTTAATTCACCCCTCCACTTT. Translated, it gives CASSLNWPRAPTFNSPLHF.

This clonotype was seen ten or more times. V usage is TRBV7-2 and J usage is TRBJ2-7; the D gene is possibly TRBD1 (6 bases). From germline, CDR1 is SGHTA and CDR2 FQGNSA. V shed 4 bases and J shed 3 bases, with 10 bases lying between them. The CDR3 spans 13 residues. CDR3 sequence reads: CASSYDRFYEQYF. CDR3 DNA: TGTGCCAGCAGCTACGACAGGTTCTACGAGCAGTACTTC.

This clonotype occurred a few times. The CDR3 nucleotides are TGCGCCAGCAGTCCCCCCCTCCTGGGGCTCATGAACACTGAAGCTTTCTTT. Amino acid sequence: CASSPPLLGLMNTEAFF. The chain couples TRBV10-2 to TRBJ1-1, with D perhaps TRBD1 (5 bases). The CDR3 spans 17 residues. Trimming shortened V by 5 bases and J by 0 bases, and 19 bases separated the two germline ends. In germline, CDR1 is WSHSY, CDR2 SAAADI.

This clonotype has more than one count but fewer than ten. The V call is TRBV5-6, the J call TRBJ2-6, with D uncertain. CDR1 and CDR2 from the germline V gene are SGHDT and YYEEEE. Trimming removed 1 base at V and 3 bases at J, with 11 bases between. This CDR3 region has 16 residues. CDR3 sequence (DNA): TGTGCCAGCAGCTTGCTCTACGAGGATGGGGCCAACGTCCTGACTTTC. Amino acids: CASSLLYEDGANVLTF.

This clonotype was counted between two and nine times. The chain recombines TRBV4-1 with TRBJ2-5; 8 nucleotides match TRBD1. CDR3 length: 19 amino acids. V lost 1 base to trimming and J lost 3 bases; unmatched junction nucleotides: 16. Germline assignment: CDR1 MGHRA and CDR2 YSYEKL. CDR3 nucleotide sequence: TGCGCCAGCAGCCAAGTTACCCCCATTCAGGGGGCATTGGAAGAGACCCAGTACTTC. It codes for CASSQVTPIQGALEETQYF.

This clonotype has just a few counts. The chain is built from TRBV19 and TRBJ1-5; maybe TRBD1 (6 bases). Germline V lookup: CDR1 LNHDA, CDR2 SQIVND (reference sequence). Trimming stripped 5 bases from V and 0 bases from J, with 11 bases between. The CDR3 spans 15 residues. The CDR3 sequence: CASSPDRNSNQPQHF. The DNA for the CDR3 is TGTGCCAGTAGTCCCGACAGGAATAGCAATCAGCCCCAGCATTTT.

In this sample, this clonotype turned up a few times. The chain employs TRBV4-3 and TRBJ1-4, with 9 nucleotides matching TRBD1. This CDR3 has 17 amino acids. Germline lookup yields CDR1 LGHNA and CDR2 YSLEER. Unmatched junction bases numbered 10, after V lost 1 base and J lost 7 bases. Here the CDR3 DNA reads TGCGCCAGCAGCCAAGTCTTCCCGGGACAGGGCTCTGAAAAACTGTTTTTT. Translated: CASSQVFPGQGSEKLFF.

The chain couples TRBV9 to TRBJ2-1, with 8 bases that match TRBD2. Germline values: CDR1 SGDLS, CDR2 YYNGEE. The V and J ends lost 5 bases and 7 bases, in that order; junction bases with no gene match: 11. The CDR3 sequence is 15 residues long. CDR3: CASSARGGQGNEQFF. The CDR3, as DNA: TGTGCCAGCAGTGCACGGGGGGGCCAAGGAAATGAGCAGTTCTTC. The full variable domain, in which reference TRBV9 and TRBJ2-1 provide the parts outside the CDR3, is DSGVTQTPKHLITATGQRVTLRCSPRSGDLSVYWYQQSLDQGLQFLIQYYNGEERAKGNILERFSAQQFPDLHSELNLSSLELGDSALYFCASSARGGQGNEQFFGPGTRLTVL.

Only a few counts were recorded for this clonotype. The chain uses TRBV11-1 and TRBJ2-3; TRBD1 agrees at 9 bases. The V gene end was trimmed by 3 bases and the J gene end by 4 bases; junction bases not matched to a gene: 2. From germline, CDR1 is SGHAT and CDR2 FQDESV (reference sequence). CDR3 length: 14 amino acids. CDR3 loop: CASSFGQGSDTQYF. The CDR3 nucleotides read TGTGCCAGCAGCTTTGGACAGGGGTCAGATACGCAGTATTTT.

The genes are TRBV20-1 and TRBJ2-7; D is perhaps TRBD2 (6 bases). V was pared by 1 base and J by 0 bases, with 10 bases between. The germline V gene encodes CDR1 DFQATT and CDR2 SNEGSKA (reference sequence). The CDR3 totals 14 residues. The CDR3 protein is CSARGGLGSYEQYF. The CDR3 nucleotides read TGCAGTGCTAGAGGGGGACTGGGCTCCTACGAGCAGTACTTC.

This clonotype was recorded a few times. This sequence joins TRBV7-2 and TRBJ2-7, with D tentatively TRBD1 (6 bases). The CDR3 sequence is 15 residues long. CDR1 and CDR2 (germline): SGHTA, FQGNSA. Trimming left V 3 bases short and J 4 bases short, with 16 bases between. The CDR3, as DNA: TGTGCCAGCAGCTTCGACACCCAGGGGAGATACGAGCAGTACTTC. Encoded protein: CASSFDTQGRYEQYF.

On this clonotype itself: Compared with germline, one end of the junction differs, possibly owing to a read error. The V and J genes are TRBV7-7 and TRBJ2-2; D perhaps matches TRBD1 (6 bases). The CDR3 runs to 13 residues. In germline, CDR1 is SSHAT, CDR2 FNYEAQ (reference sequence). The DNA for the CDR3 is TGTGCTAGCAGCTCGGGACAAAACGGGGAGCTGTTTTTT. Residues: CASSSGQNGELFF.

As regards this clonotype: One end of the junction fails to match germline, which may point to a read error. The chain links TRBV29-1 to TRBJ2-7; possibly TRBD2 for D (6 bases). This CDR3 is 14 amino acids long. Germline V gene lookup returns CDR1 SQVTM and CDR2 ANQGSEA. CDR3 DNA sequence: TGCGGCGTTGTCCCTCTTGCGGGAACCTACGAGCAGTACTTC. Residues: CGVVPLAGTYEQYF.

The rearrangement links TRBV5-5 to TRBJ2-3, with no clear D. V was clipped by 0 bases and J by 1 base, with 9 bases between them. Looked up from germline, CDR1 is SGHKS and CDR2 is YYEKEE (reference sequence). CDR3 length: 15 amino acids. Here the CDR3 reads CASSLAVSGTDTQYF. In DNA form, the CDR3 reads TGTGCCAGCAGCTTGGCGGTGTCAGGCACAGATACGCAGTATTTT.

CDR3 sequence (DNA): TGTGCCAGCAGCCCATTCGGAGCGGGGGGGCCTGGAACCGGGGAGCTGTTTTTT. It codes for CASSPFGAGGPGTGELFF. The chain has TRBV27 and TRBJ2-2, with 10 bases lining up with TRBD2. Germline CDR1 reads MNHEY; CDR2 reads SMNVEV (reference sequence). The CDR3 consists of 18 residues. V trimming: 6 bases; J trimming: 5 bases; junction bases outside the gene matches: 15.

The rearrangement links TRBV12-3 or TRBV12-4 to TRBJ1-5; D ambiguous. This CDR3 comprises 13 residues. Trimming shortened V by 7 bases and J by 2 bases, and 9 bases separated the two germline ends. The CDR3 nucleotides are TGTGCCAGCACGGGCTTTGGCAATCAGCCCCAGCATTTT. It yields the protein CASTGFGNQPQHF.

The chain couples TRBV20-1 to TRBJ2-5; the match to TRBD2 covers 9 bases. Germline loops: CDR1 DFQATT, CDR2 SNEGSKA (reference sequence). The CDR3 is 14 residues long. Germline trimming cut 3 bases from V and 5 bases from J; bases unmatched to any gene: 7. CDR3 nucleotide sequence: TGCAGTGCTAGGACTAGCGGCCTACTGGAGACCCAGTACTTC. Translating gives CSARTSGLLETQYF.

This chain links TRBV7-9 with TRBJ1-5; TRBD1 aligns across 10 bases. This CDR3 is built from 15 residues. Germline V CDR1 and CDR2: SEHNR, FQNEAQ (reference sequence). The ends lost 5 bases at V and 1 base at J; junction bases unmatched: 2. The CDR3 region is CASSPGQGSNQPQHF. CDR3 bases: TGTGCCAGCAGCCCGGGACAGGGGAGCAATCAGCCCCAGCATTTT.

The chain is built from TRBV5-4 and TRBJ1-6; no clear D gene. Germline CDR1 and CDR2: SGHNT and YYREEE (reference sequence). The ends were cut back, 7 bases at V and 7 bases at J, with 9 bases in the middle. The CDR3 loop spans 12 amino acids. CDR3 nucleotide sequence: TGTGCCAGCGGACGGGGAAATTCACCCCTCCACTTT. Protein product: CASGRGNSPLHF.

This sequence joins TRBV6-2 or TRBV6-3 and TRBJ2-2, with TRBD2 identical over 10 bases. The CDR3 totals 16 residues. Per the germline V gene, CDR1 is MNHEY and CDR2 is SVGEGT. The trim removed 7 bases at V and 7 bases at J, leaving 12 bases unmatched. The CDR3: CASIAIAGGFGGELFF. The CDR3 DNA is TGTGCCAGCATTGCAATAGCGGGGGGATTCGGCGGGGAGCTGTTTTTT.

This chain's CDR3 is CASTYLGQDEQYF. For the CDR3, the DNA is TGTGCCAGCACTTATCTTGGACAGGACGAGCAGTACTTC. The gene calls are TRBV12-3 or TRBV12-4 and TRBJ2-7; TRBD1 matches at 7 bases. With V trimmed by 7 bases and J by 5 bases, 8 bases remained unmatched. This CDR3 contains 13 residues.

The CDR3: CASRNLGAGSRDTEAFF. The DNA for the CDR3 is TGTGCCAGCAGGAATCTGGGGGCGGGAAGTCGGGACACTGAAGCTTTCTTT. This chain connects TRBV2 to TRBJ1-1, with a possible D match to TRBD1 (6 bases). CDR3 length: 17 amino acids. Germline V gene sequence: CDR1 SNHLY, CDR2 FYNNEI. V dropped 6 bases and J dropped 3 bases, with 23 bases sitting between them.

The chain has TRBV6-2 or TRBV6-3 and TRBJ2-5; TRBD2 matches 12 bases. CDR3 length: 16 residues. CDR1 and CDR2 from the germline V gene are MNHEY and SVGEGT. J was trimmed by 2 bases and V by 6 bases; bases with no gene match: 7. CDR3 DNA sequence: TGTGCCAGCAGCTCTAGCGGGGGGGCAAGACAAGAGACCCAGTACTTC. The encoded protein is CASSSSGGARQETQYF.

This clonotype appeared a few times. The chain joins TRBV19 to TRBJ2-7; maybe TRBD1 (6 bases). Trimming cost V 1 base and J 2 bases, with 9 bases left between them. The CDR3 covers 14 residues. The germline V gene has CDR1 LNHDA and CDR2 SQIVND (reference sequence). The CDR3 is CASSIANRAYEQYF. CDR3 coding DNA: TGTGCCAGTAGTATAGCTAACAGGGCCTACGAGCAGTACTTC. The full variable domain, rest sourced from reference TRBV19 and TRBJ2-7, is DGGITQSPKYLFRKEGQNVTLSCEQNLNHDAMYWYRQDPGQGLRLIYYSQIVNDFQKGDIAEGYSVSREKKESFPLTVTSAQKNPTAFYLCASSIANRAYEQYFGPGTRLTVT.